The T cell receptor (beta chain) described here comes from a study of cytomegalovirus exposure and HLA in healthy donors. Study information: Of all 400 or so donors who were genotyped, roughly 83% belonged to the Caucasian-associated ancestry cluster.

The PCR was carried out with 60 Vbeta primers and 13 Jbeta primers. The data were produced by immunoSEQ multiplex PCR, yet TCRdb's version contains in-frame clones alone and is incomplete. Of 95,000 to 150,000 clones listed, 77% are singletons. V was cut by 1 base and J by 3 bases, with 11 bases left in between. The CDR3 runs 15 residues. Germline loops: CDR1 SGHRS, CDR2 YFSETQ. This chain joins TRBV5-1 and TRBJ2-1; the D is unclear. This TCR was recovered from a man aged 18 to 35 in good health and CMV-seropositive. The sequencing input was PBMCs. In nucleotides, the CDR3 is TGCGCCAGCAGCTTGTTGGTTGTAGACTACAATGAGCAGTTCTTC. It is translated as CASSLLVVDYNEQFF.